The 14 T cell receptor beta chains below all came from one sample that was sequenced in a study of T cells in narcolepsy. The data were produced by immunoSEQ multiplex PCR, yet TCRdb's version contains in-frame clones alone and is incomplete. The sample has 18,000 or so clones; 65% to 90% are singletons. Sample: memory (CD45RA-) CD4+ T cells from blood. These receptors all come from a human donor in good health.

The V gene is TRBV7-9, the J gene TRBJ1-2; 8 bases match TRBD1. The CDR3 covers 14 residues. The trim removed 3 bases at V and 7 bases at J, leaving 7 bases unmatched. Germline assignment: CDR1 SEHNR and CDR2 FQNEAQ (reference sequence). The CDR3 nucleotides are TGTGCCAGCAGCTTTGACAGGGGCCGCACTGGCTACACCTTC. Its translation: CASSFDRGRTGYTF.

The rearrangement links TRBV27 to TRBJ1-2; 8 bases are shared with TRBD1. Trimming at V came to 4 bases and at J to 0 bases, leaving 4 bases not matched to a gene. The CDR3 totals 15 residues. Germline-derived CDR1 and CDR2 are MNHEY and SMNVEV (reference sequence). In DNA form, the CDR3 reads TGTGCCAGCAGTTCCTACAGGGGGGCTAACTATGGCTACACCTTC. It specifies CASSSYRGANYGYTF.

This clone was counted only a few times. The V and J genes are TRBV14 and TRBJ2-7, with unresolved D. V dropped 1 base and J dropped 0 bases, with 7 bases sitting between them. CDR1 and CDR2 from the germline V gene are SGHDN and FVKESK. The CDR3 is 14 residues long. This CDR3 reads CASSQGVRSYEQYF. The CDR3 bases are TGTGCCAGCAGCCAAGGAGTTCGCTCCTACGAGCAGTACTTC.

This clone was counted between two and nine times. In DNA, the CDR3 is TGCAGCGTTGACGGGTATCCCTATGGCTACACCTTC. Its translation: CSVDGYPYGYTF. This chain links TRBV29-1 with TRBJ1-2; the D is unclear. Germline assignment: CDR1 SQVTM and CDR2 ANQGSEA. This CDR3 has 12 amino acids. V was shortened by 3 bases and J by 4 bases, with 9 bases between the two germline ends.

This clone was found a few times. The chain links TRBV25-1 to TRBJ2-2, with unresolved D. Germline-derived CDR1 and CDR2 are MGHDK and SYGVNS. Trimming removed 5 bases from V and 8 bases from J, with 9 bases in between. The CDR3 loop spans 12 amino acids. The CDR3 DNA follows: TGTGCCAGCAGTAGCATGACTGGGGAGCTGTTTTTT. Translating it yields CASSSMTGELFF.

The rearrangement uses TRBV6-4 and TRBJ1-1; TRBD1 is a possible D gene (5 bases). The V gene's germline CDR1 is MRHNA and CDR2 SNTAGT. V shed 6 bases and J shed 0 bases, with 17 bases lying between them. This CDR3 is 16 amino acids long. The CDR3 nucleotides read TGTGCCAGCAGCCGGACACCACTTGGAGTGAACACTGAAGCTTTCTTT. This sequence encodes CASSRTPLGVNTEAFF.

The chain has TRBV18 and TRBJ2-3; 11 bases map to TRBD2. The CDR3 contains 20 residues. The V and J ends lost 2 bases and 0 bases, in that order; junction bases with no gene match: 13. CDR1 and CDR2 (germline): KGHSH, LQKENI. The CDR3 here is CASSPGASGGYASSTDTQYF. The CDR3 region has the DNA TGTGCCAGCTCACCAGGTGCTAGCGGGGGGTACGCCTCTAGCACAGATACGCAGTATTTT. The full variable domain, rest sourced from reference TRBV18 and TRBJ2-3, is NAGVMQNPRHLVRRRGQEARLRCSPMKGHSHVYWYRQLPEEGLKFMVYLQKENIIDESGMPKERFSAEFPKEGPSILRIQQVVRGDSAAYFCASSPGASGGYASSTDTQYFGPGTRLTVL.

The chain is built from TRBV7-9 and TRBJ2-2; D remains unclear. V lost 1 base to trimming and J lost 3 bases, with 6 bases between them. The CDR3 has 14 residues. Germline V gene sequence: CDR1 SEHNR, CDR2 FQNEAQ (reference sequence). CDR3 in DNA: TGTGCCAGCAGCTTAGACAGATACACCGGGGAGCTGTTTTTT. It translates to CASSLDRYTGELFF.

The chain is built from TRBV18 and TRBJ2-1; D gene ambiguous. V lost 1 base and J lost 10, with 17 bases in between. The CDR3 extends over 15 amino acids. The germline V gene encodes CDR1 KGHSH and CDR2 LQKENI. CDR3 amino acids: CASSPLGSYNTEQFF. Here the CDR3 DNA reads TGTGCCAGCTCACCACTGGGCTCTTATAATACGGAGCAGTTCTTC.

The CDR3 nucleotides read TGTGCCAGCAGCCACCCCCCGAACAATGAGCAGTTCTTC. Residues: CASSHPPNNEQFF. This chain links TRBV11-2 with TRBJ2-1, with D unclear. The CDR3 spans 13 residues. Per the germline V gene, CDR1 is SGHAT and CDR2 is FQNNGV. V lost 5 bases, J lost 5 bases, and 10 bases lay in between. Full variable domain (missing parts from reference TRBV11-2 and TRBJ2-1): EAGVAQSPRYKIIEKRQSVAFWCNPISGHATLYWYQQILGQGPKLLIQFQNNGVVDDSQLPKDRFSAERLKGVDSTLKIQPAKLEDSAVYLCASSHPPNNEQFFGPGTRLTVL.

The chain joins TRBV28 to TRBJ2-7; tentative D call: TRBD2 (5 bases). V was clipped by 8 bases and J by 2 bases, with 10 bases between them. This CDR3 contains 12 residues. Per the germline V gene, CDR1 is MDHEN and CDR2 is SYDVKM. CDR3: CASGLLTYEQYF. The DNA of the CDR3 is TGTGCCAGCGGACTCTTAACCTACGAGCAGTACTTC.

This clone was detected only once. The chain employs TRBV18 and TRBJ1-1, with a possible D match to TRBD1 (6 bases). Per the germline V gene, CDR1 is KGHSH and CDR2 is LQKENI. Trimming cost V 4 bases and J 1 base, with 13 bases left between them. The CDR3 length is 15 residues. CDR3 in DNA: TGTGCCAGCTCACTTTCCGGGACACAGAACACTGAAGCTTTCTTT. Translation gives CASSLSGTQNTEAFF.

The gene calls are TRBV7-2 and TRBJ1-2; tentatively, D is TRBD1 (6 bases). Per germline, CDR1 SGHTA and CDR2 FQGNSA. The CDR3 covers 15 residues. Between the trimmed V and J ends, which lost 4 bases and 4 bases, there was a span of 16 bases. The DNA for the CDR3 is TGTGCCAGCAGCTCGGACAGCGGGAATAGCTATGGCTACACCTTC. Its translation is CASSSDSGNSYGYTF. The entire variable domain, with the rest obtained from reference TRBV7-2 and TRBJ1-2, is as follows: GAGVSQSPSNKVTEKGKDVELRCDPISGHTALYWYRQSLGQGLEFLIYFQGNSAPDKSGLPSDRFSAERTGGSVSTLTIQRTQQEDSAVYLCASSSDSGNSYGYTFGSGTRLTVV.

This sequence joins TRBV5-6 and TRBJ2-1; D perhaps matches TRBD2 (5 bases). Germline CDR1 SGHDT, CDR2 YYEEEE. This CDR3 is built from 14 residues. Trimming stripped 2 bases from V and 9 bases from J, with 15 bases between. CDR3 nucleotides: TGTGCCAGCAGCTTCGGGTCCGGAGGTGGTGAGCAGTTCTTC. Encoded protein: CASSFGSGGGEQFF. The complete variable domain, with remaining parts taken from reference TRBV5-6 and TRBJ2-1, reads DAGVTQSPTHLIKTRGQQVTLRCSPKSGHDTVSWYQQALGQGPQFIFQYYEEEERQRGNFPDRFSGHQFPNYSSELNVNALLLGDSALYLCASSFGSGGGEQFFGPGTRLTVL.